This T cell receptor beta chain was sequenced for a study of early T cells in non-severe SARS-CoV-2 infection. Whole-study context: Alpha and beta chains were unpaired, from unsorted whole-blood bulk RNA. Findings of the study overall: Matching with VDJdb favored anti-spike CD8 responses (missing private and CD4 specificities).

Unique molecular identifiers tagged individual cDNA molecules. Each CDR3 protein is one row after TCRdb ran MiXCR on the 5' RACE reads. This sample has tens of thousands of distinct CDR3 sequences; about 10% occur once, and the top ten carry almost 4%. This clonotype was counted many times. What it binds is unknown. Germline CDR1 and CDR2: GTSNPN and SVGIG (reference sequence). Deletions cut 3 bases from V and 1 base from J, with 5 bases between. The CDR3 is made up of 12 amino acids. This chain joins TRBV30 and TRBJ2-3, with no clear D. This TCR came from an adult who was a healthcare worker with PCR-confirmed SARS-CoV-2 infection or an uninfected control (not recorded which). This specimen was whole blood, taken at baseline. CDR3 nucleotides: TGTGCCTGGAGCACTGGCACAGATACGCAGTATTTT. Its translation: CAWSTGTDTQYF. Complete variable domain (other parts from reference TRBV30 and TRBJ2-3): SQTIHQWPATLVQPVGSPLSLECTVEGTSNPNLYWYRQAAGRGLQLLFYSVGIGQISSEVPQNLSASRPQDRQFILSSKKLLLSDSGFYLCAWSTGTDTQYFGPGTRLTVL.